The present entry profiles one T cell receptor (beta chain) with its context. Its antigen remains unidentified. These data are taken from a study of T cells in Graves' hyperthyroidism and ophthalmopathy. Ophthalmopathy cases scored 3 or more on the Clinical Activity Score and 4 or more on NOSPECS grade, with duration below 3 months. The PBMCs were taken from about 10 ml of fresh peripheral blood. The investigators amplified TCR beta CDR3 regions from RNA transcripts. A set of HTBI primers served as the primers for a first-round RT-PCR of the TCR CDR3. TCRdb used MiXCR to reprocess the multiplex PCR reads, holding one entry per CDR3 protein. The table lists about 380,000 distinct CDR3 sequences, roughly 18% of them singletons. General study results and limits: Blood samples included most of the expanded thyroid clonotypes exceeding 0.001. Separation of ophthalmopathy from stable hyperthyroidism was achieved by a 13 V-J model.

Source material: blood. This TCR derives from a man aged 18 to 29 with Graves' ophthalmopathy.

The CDR3: CSARDQGGSNTGELFF. The DNA of the CDR3 is TGCAGTGCTAGAGATCAAGGCGGTTCGAACACCGGGGAGCTGTTTTTT. The chain links TRBV20-1 to TRBJ2-2; the D is unclear. V was clipped by 0 bases and J by 0 bases, with 11 bases between them. The CDR3 is made up of 16 amino acids. The germline CDR1 and CDR2 sequences are DFQATT and SNEGSKA (reference sequence).